Presented here are 22 T cell receptor beta chains from one specimen sequenced in a study of human T cells and chemical hapten exposure. Using its own MiXCR run on the RACE reads, TCRdb lists one record per CDR3 protein. The table has around 120,000 distinct CDR3 sequences, approximately 12% seen once. As to time point: pre-sensitization, week 0. The treatment is: therapeutic diphenylcyclopropenone sensitization with weekly scalp DPC. The sequences come from whole blood, collected in connection with sensitization to the hapten diphenylcyclopropenone (DPC). The receptors stem from a woman between 18 and 30 years old with alopecia areata. Some clones in this sample may be carry-over from other donors' samples.

This sequence joins TRBV6-2 or TRBV6-3 and TRBJ2-3; TRBD2 might be the D (6 bases). The CDR3 loop spans 15 amino acids. V was pared by 6 bases and J by 2 bases, with 15 bases between. Germline CDR1 is MNHEY and CDR2 is SVGEGT. The CDR3 region is CASSPRGRDTDTQYF. The CDR3 nucleotides are TGTGCCAGCAGCCCGCGGGGTCGGGACACAGATACGCAGTATTTT.

The V call is TRBV6-6, the J call TRBJ2-3; 9 bases match TRBD2. CDR1 is MNHNY and CDR2 is SVGAGI in the germline V gene (reference sequence). Germline trimming cut 2 bases from V and 1 base from J; bases unmatched to any gene: 1. The CDR3 contains 15 residues. CDR3: CASSYKRGGTDTQYF. The CDR3, as DNA: TGTGCCAGCAGTTACAAGCGGGGGGGCACAGATACGCAGTATTTT.

This clonotype was seen many times. The rearrangement links TRBV15 to TRBJ2-7; 9 bases align to TRBD1. V shed 5 bases, J shed 0 bases, and the junction held 5 bases outside the gene matches. This CDR3 region has 15 residues. Germline V CDR1 and CDR2: LNHNV, YYDKDF (reference sequence). CDR3 coding DNA: TGTGCCACCAGCTTAGGGACAGGGCCCTCCTACGAGCAGTACTTC. It is translated as CATSLGTGPSYEQYF.

This clonotype showed up just a few times. This chain joins TRBV29-1 and TRBJ2-7, with unresolved D. CDR1 and CDR2 from the germline V gene are SQVTM and ANQGSEA. The CDR3 has 13 residues. The V and J ends lost 5 bases and 3 bases respectively, with 14 bases between them. The CDR3 nucleotides read TGCAGCGTTAGACTCCCAACGATCTACGAGCAGTACTTC. Translating it yields CSVRLPTIYEQYF.

This clonotype was seen a handful of times. V is TRBV6-2 or TRBV6-3 and J is TRBJ2-1, with 10 bases aligning to TRBD2. Unmatched junction bases numbered 6, after V lost 6 bases and J lost 1 base. The CDR3 is made up of 16 amino acids. Per the germline V gene, CDR1 is MNHEY and CDR2 is SVGEGT. The CDR3 sequence is CASSSPLAGSYNEQFF. CDR3 bases: TGTGCCAGCAGCTCCCCACTAGCGGGATCCTACAATGAGCAGTTCTTC.

This clonotype was picked up a small number of times. V gene TRBV5-1 combines with J gene TRBJ2-7, with TRBD1 as a possible D gene (6 bases). This CDR3 is 14 amino acids long. The germline V and J ends were trimmed by 3 bases and 3 bases, with 13 bases remaining between them. Germline V lookup: CDR1 SGHRS, CDR2 YFSETQ. The CDR3 reads CASSSGQLNYEQYF. The CDR3 nucleotides are TGCGCCAGCAGCTCCGGACAGTTAAACTACGAGCAGTACTTC.

V is TRBV6-2 or TRBV6-3 and J is TRBJ2-5; 12 bases match TRBD2. The CDR3 runs to 16 residues. V shed 8 bases, J shed 1 base, and the junction held 8 bases outside the gene matches. Germline values: CDR1 MNHEY, CDR2 SVGEGT. This CDR3 reads CASGLGLAGIQETQYF. CDR3 sequence (DNA): TGTGCCAGCGGGCTGGGACTAGCGGGCATCCAAGAGACCCAGTACTTC.

This clonotype was counted only a few times. This rearrangement joins TRBV27 to TRBJ2-1; D gene ambiguous. The V gene's germline CDR1 is MNHEY and CDR2 SMNVEV (reference sequence). This CDR3 is 12 amino acids long. Between the trimmed V and J ends, which lost 4 bases and 9 bases, there was a span of 10 bases. CDR3 residues: CASSSLVGEQFF. The CDR3 region has the DNA TGTGCCAGCAGTTCCCTGGTTGGTGAGCAGTTCTTC.

This clonotype was observed at least ten times. The CDR3 DNA reads as TGTGCCAGCAGTTATCAGGCGGGAACAGGGTACACAGATACGCAGTATTTT. Translation: CASSYQAGTGYTDTQYF. The J gene is TRBJ2-3, the V gene TRBV12-3 or TRBV12-4, with D possibly called TRBD1 or TRBD2 (6 bases each). CDR3 length: 17 residues. Between the trimmed V and J ends, which lost 4 bases and 2 bases, there was a span of 19 bases.

In nucleotides, the CDR3 is TGTGCCAGCAGTGCTCGGGGGTATGAGCAGTTCTTC. Its protein product is CASSARGYEQFF. The chain carries TRBV2 and TRBJ2-1; a possible D gene is TRBD2 (6 bases). This CDR3 comprises 12 residues. Trimming shortened V by 4 bases and J by 8 bases, and 9 bases separated the two germline ends. Germline V gene lookup returns CDR1 SNHLY and CDR2 FYNNEI.

At least ten counts were recorded for this clonotype. The CDR3 here is CASSSGLHQETQYF. In nucleotides, the CDR3 is TGTGCCAGCAGTTCGGGACTACACCAAGAGACCCAGTACTTC. V and J are TRBV5-6 and TRBJ2-5, with TRBD2 identical over 7 bases. V gave up 5 bases and J gave up 0 bases; unmatched junction bases: 4. The CDR3 consists of 14 residues. Per the germline V gene, CDR1 is SGHDT and CDR2 is YYEEEE.

In its sample, this clonotype was seen many times. The chain links TRBV7-2 to TRBJ2-7; 9 bases match TRBD1. Looked up from germline, CDR1 is SGHTA and CDR2 is FQGNSA. The CDR3 spans 16 residues. V was pared by 4 bases and J by 3 bases, with 10 bases of the junction left unmatched. CDR3 DNA: TGTGCCAGCAGCTCACACGGGGGACAGGGACACTACGAGCAGTACTTC. Amino acids: CASSSHGGQGHYEQYF.

In its sample, this clonotype was seen many times. The chain has TRBV29-1 and TRBJ1-1; possibly TRBD1 for D (5 bases). CDR1 is SQVTM, CDR2 ANQGSEA, per germline. The CDR3 spans 11 residues. V lost 7 bases, J lost 11 bases, and 17 bases lay in between. CDR3 DNA sequence: TGCAGCGCCACCGGGACCCAGAGGGCTTTCTTT. Translated, it gives CSATGTQRAFF.

The chain has TRBV28 and TRBJ2-2, with a weak D call TRBD1 (6 bases). Germline-derived CDR1 and CDR2 are MDHEN and SYDVKM. V gave up 3 bases and J gave up 1 base, with 9 bases separating them. The CDR3 is made up of 15 amino acids. The CDR3 reads CASSFRQENTGELFF. CDR3 nucleotide sequence: TGTGCCAGCAGTTTTAGACAGGAGAACACCGGGGAGCTGTTTTTT.

V usage is TRBV2 and J usage is TRBJ1-2; 8 nucleotides align to TRBD1. The ends lost 10 bases at V and 3 bases at J; junction bases unmatched: 7. Germline V gene sequence: CDR1 SNHLY, CDR2 FYNNEI. The length of the CDR3 is 13 residues. The DNA of the CDR3 is TGTGCCATAACAGGGGGTGTCGACTATGGCTACACCTTC. Residues: CAITGGVDYGYTF.

This clonotype turned up a few times. This chain uses TRBV6-2 or TRBV6-3 with TRBJ2-3, with 9 bases matching TRBD1. V gave up 5 bases and J gave up 0 bases; unmatched junction bases: 3. The CDR3 loop spans 15 amino acids. Per germline, CDR1 MNHEY and CDR2 SVGEGT. The DNA of the CDR3 is TGTGCCAGCAGTGAGGGACAGGGAAGCACAGATACGCAGTATTTT. This gives the protein CASSEGQGSTDTQYF.

This clonotype appeared many times. The genes are TRBV5-4 and TRBJ2-5; 9 bases agree with TRBD2. The CDR3 has 15 amino acids. V was pared by 7 bases and J by 5 bases, with 12 bases of the junction left unmatched. In germline, CDR1 is SGHNT, CDR2 YYREEE (reference sequence). The DNA for the CDR3 is TGTGCCAGCCAAACTAAGCGGGGGGTTGAGGAGACCCAGTACTTC. This sequence encodes CASQTKRGVEETQYF.

In its sample, this clonotype was seen many times. J is TRBJ1-2 and V is TRBV6-2 or TRBV6-3; D is unclear. V gave up 3 bases and J gave up 4 bases, with 12 bases separating them. This CDR3 region has 14 residues. From germline, CDR1 is MNHEY and CDR2 SVGEGT. CDR3 coding DNA: TGTGCCAGCAGTTATGGGCGGACGATCTATGGCTACACCTTC. It codes for CASSYGRTIYGYTF.

The sample holds a few counts of this clonotype. The chain recombines TRBV28 with TRBJ2-3, with D tentatively TRBD1 (6 bases). V lost 5 bases to trimming and J lost 0 bases, with 9 bases between them. The CDR3 length is 14 residues. CDR1 and CDR2 (germline): MDHEN, SYDVKM. The CDR3 nucleotides are TGTGCCAGCAGTAACAGGGTTAGCACAGATACGCAGTATTTT. Encoded protein: CASSNRVSTDTQYF.

The gene calls are TRBV5-1 and TRBJ2-7, with 8 bases identical to TRBD2. V shed 3 bases and J 12 bases; nucleotides not matched to a gene: 8. This CDR3 is 12 amino acids long. CDR1 is SGHRS, CDR2 YFSETQ, per germline. CDR3 in DNA: TGCGCCAGCAGCTCCCCCGGACTAGCTACGTACTTC. Translating gives CASSSPGLATYF.

The V and J genes are TRBV12-3 or TRBV12-4 and TRBJ1-2; tentative D call: TRBD1 (6 bases). The CDR3 has 14 amino acids. V gave up 3 bases and J gave up 2 bases, with 10 bases separating them. The CDR3 nucleotides are TGTGCCAGCAGTTTTCGGACAGAGAACTATGGCTACACCTTC. Protein: CASSFRTENYGYTF.

This clonotype was recorded a few times. The chain carries TRBV25-1 and TRBJ2-1; D gene uncertain. Germline assignment: CDR1 MGHDK and CDR2 SYGVNS. This CDR3 has 14 amino acids. V shed 6 bases and J shed 9 bases, with 18 bases lying between them. The CDR3 coding sequence is TGTGCCAGCAGGGAGAATTTCGGTGGTCGTGAGCAGTTCTTC. Protein: CASRENFGGREQFF. Full variable domain (rest looked up from reference TRBV25-1 and TRBJ2-1): EADIYQTPRYLVIGTGKKITLECSQTMGHDKMYWYQQDPGMELHLIHYSYGVNSTEKGDLSSESTVSRIRTEHFPLTLESARPSHTSQYLCASRENFGGREQFFGPGTRLTVL.